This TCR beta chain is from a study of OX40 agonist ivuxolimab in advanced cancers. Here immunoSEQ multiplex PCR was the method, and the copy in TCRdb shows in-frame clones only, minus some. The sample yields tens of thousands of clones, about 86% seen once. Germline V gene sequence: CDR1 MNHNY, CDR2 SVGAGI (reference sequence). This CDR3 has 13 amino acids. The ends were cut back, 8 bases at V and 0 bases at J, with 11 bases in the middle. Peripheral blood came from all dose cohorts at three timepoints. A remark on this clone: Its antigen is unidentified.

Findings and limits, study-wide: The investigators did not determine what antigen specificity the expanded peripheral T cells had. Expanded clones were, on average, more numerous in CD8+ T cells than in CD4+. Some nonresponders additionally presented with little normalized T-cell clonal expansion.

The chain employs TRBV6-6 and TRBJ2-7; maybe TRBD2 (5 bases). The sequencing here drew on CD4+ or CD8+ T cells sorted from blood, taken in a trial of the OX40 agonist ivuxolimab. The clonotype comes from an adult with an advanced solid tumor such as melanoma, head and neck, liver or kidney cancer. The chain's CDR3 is CASLRGHSYEQYF. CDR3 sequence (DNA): TGTGCCAGCCTTCGCGGGCACTCCTACGAGCAGTACTTC.